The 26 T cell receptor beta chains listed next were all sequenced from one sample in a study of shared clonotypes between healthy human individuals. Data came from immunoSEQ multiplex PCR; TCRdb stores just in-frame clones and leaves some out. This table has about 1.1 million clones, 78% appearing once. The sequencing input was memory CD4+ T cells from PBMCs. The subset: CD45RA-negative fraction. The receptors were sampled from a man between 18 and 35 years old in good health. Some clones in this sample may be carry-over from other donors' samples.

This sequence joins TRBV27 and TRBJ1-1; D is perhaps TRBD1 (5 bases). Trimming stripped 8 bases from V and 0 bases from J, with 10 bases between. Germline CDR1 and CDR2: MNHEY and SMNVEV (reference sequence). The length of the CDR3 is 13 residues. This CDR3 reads CASLQGVNTEAFF. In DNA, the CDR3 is TGTGCCAGCCTCCAAGGGGTGAACACTGAAGCTTTCTTT.

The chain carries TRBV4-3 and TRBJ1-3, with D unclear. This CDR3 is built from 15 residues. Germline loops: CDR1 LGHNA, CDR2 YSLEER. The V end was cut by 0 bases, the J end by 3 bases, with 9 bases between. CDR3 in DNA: TGCGCCAGCAGCCAAGATTTCCCAGTTGGAAACACCATATATTTT. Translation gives CASSQDFPVGNTIYF.

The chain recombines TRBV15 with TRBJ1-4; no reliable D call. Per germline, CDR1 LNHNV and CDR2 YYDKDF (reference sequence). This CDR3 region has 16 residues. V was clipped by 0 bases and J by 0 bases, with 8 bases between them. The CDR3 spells CATSRDISATNEKLFF. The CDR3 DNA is TGTGCCACCAGCAGAGATATATCTGCAACTAATGAAAAACTGTTTTTT.

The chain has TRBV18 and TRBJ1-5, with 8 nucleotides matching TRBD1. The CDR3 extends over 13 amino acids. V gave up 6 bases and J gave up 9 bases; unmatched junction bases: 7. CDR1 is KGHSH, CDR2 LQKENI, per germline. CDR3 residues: CASSDRAIGPQHF. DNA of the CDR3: TGTGCCAGCTCGGACAGGGCGATTGGGCCCCAGCATTTT. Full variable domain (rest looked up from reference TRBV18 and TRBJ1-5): NAGVMQNPRHLVRRRGQEARLRCSPMKGHSHVYWYRQLPEEGLKFMVYLQKENIIDESGMPKERFSAEFPKEGPSILRIQQVVRGDSAAYFCASSDRAIGPQHFGDGTRLSIL.

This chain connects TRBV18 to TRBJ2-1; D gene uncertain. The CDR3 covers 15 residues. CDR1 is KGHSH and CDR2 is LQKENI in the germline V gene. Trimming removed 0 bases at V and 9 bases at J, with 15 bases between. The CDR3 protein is CASSPPNSQSVEQFF. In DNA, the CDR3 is TGTGCCAGCTCACCACCGAACAGTCAGTCGGTTGAGCAGTTCTTC.

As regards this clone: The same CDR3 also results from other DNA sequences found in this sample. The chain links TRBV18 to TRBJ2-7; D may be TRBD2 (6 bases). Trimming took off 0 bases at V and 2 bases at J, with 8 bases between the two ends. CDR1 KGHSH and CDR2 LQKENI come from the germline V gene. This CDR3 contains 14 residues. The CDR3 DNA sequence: TGTGCCAGCTCACCACCCGGACTACCCTACGAGCAGTACTTC. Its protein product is CASSPPGLPYEQYF.

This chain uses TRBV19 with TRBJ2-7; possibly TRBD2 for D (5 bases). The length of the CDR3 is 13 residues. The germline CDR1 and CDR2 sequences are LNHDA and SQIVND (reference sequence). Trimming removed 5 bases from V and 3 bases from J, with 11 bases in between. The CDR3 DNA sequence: TGTGCCAGTAGTCTAAGCGGATTCTACGAGCAGTACTTC. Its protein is CASSLSGFYEQYF.

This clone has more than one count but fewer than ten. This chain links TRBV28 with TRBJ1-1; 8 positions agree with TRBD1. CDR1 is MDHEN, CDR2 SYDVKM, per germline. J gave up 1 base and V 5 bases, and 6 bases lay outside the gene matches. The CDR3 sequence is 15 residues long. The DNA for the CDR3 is TGTGCCAGCAGTGTTCTAGGGACAGGGAACACTGAAGCTTTCTTT. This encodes CASSVLGTGNTEAFF.

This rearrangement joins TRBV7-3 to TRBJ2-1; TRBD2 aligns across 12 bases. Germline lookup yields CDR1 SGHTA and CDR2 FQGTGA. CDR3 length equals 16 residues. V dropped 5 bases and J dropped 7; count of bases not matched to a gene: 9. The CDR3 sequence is CASSRASGRASNEQFF. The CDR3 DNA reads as TGTGCCAGCAGCCGTGCTAGCGGGAGGGCCAGTAATGAGCAGTTCTTC.

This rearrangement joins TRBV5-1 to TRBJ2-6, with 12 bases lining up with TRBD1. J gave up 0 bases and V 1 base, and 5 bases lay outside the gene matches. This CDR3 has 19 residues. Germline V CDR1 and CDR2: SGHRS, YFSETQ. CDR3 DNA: TGCGCCAGCAGCTTGTTGGGACAGGGGGCGAGCTCTGGGGCCAACGTCCTGACTTTC. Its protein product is CASSLLGQGASSGANVLTF. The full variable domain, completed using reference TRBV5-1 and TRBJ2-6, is KAGVTQTPRYLIKTRGQQVTLSCSPISGHRSVSWYQQTPGQGLQFLFEYFSETQRNKGNFPGRFSGRQFSNSRSEMNVSTLELGDSALYLCASSLLGQGASSGANVLTFGAGSRLTVL.

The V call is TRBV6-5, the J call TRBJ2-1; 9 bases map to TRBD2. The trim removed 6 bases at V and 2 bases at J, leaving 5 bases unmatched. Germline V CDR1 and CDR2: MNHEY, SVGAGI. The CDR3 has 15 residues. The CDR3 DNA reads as TGTGCCAGCAGCGATAGCGGGAGTCCCTACAATGAGCAGTTCTTC. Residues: CASSDSGSPYNEQFF.

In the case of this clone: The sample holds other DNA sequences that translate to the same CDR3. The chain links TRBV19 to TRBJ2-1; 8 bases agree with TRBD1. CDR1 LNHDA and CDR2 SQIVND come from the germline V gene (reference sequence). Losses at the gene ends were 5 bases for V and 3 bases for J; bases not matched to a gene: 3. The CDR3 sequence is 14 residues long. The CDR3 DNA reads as TGTGCCAGTAGTGACAGGGGCTACTACAATGAGCAGTTCTTC. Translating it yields CASSDRGYYNEQFF.

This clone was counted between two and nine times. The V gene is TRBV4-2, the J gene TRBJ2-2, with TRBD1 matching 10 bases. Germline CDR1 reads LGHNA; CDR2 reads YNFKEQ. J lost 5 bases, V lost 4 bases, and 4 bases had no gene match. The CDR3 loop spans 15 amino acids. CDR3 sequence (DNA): TGTGCCAGCAGCCGACAGGGGGCAGGGACCGGGGAGCTGTTTTTT. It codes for CASSRQGAGTGELFF.

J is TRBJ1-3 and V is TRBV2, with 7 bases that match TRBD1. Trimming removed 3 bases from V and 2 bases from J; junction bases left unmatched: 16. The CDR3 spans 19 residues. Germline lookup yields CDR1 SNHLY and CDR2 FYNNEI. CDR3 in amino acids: CASSEETGWALDAGNTIYF. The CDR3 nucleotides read TGTGCCAGCAGTGAGGAGACAGGGTGGGCCCTAGATGCTGGAAACACCATATATTTT.

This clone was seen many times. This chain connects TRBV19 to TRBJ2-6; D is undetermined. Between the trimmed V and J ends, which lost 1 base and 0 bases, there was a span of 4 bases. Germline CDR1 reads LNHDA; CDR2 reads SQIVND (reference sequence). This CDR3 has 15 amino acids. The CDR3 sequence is CASSIVNSGANVLTF. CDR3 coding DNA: TGTGCCAGTAGTATAGTAAACTCTGGGGCCAACGTCCTGACTTTC.

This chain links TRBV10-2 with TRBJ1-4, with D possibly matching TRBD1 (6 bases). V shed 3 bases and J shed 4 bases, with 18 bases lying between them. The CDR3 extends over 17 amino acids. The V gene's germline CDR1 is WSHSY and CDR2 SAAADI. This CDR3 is CASSDLNPGARNEKLFF. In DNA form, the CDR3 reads TGCGCCAGCAGTGACCTTAACCCAGGGGCACGTAATGAAAAACTGTTTTTT.

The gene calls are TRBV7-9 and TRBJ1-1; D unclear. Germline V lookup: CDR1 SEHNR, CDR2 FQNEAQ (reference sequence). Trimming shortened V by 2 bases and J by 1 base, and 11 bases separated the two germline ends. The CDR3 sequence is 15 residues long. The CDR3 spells CASSLLQEGNTEAFF. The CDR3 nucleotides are TGTGCCAGCAGCTTACTTCAAGAGGGGAACACTGAAGCTTTCTTT.

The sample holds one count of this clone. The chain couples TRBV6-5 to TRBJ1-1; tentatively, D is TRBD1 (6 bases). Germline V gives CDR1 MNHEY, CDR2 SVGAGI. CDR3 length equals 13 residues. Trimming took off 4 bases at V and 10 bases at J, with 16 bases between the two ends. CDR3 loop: CASSSGRTQGAFF. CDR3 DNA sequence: TGTGCCAGCAGTTCCGGCCGGACACAGGGAGCTTTCTTT.

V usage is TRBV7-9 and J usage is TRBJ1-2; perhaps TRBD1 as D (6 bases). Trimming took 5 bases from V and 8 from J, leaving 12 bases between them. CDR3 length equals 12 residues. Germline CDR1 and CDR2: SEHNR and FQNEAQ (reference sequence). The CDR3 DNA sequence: TGTGCCAGCAGCCCCCAGGGGTTCGGCTACACCTTC. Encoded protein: CASSPQGFGYTF. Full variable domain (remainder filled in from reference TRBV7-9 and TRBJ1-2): DTGVSQNPRHKITKRGQNVTFRCDPISEHNRLYWYRQTLGQGPEFLTYFQNEAQLEKSRLLSDRFSAERPKGSFSTLEIQRTEQGDSAMYLCASSPQGFGYTFGSGTRLTVV.

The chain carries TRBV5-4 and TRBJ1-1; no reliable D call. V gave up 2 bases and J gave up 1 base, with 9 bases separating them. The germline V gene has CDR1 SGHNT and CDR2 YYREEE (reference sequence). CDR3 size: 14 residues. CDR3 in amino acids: CASSFAVGNTEAFF. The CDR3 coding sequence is TGTGCCAGCAGCTTCGCGGTAGGGAACACTGAAGCTTTCTTT.

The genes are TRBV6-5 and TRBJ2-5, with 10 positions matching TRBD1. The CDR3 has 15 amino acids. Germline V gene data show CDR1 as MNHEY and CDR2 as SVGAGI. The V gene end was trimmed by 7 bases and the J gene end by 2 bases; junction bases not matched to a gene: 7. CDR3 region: CASTRQGAAQETQYF. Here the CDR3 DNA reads TGTGCCAGCACCCGACAGGGGGCGGCACAAGAGACCCAGTACTTC.

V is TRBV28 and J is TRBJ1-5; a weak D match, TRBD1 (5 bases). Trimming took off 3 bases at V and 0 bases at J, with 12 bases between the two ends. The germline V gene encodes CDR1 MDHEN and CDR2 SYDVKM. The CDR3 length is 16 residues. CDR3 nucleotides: TGTGCCAGCAGTTTCGGGGGTTTCTATAGCAATCAGCCCCAGCATTTT. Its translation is CASSFGGFYSNQPQHF.

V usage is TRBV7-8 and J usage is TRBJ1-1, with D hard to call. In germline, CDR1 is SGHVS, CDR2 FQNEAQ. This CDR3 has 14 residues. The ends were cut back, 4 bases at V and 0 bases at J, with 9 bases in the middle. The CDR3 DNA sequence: TGTGCCAGCAGCTCGCCGGCTTTGAACACTGAAGCTTTCTTT. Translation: CASSSPALNTEAFF.

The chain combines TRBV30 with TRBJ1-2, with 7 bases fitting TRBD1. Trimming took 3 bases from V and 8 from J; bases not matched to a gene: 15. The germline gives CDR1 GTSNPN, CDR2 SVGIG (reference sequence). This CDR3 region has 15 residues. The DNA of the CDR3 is TGTGCCTGGAGCCTGAAGGGGGGGCGAGGGGGCGGCTACACCTTC. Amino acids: CAWSLKGGRGGGYTF.

CDR3 in DNA: TGTGCCAGCAGCCCCCCTGCGGGGGCGACGAACATTCAGTACTTC. This encodes CASSPPAGATNIQYF. The genes are TRBV5-4 and TRBJ2-4, with a tentative D call TRBD2 (7 bases). CDR1 is SGHNT and CDR2 is YYREEE in the germline V gene (reference sequence). The CDR3 is 15 amino acids. The V end was cut by 4 bases, the J end by 7 bases, with 18 bases between.

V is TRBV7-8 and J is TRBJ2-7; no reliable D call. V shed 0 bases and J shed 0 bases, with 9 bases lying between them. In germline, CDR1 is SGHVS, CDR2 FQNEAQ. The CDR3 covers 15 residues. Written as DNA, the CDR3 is TGTGCCAGCAGCTTAGCGCATGTCAGCTCCTACGAGCAGTACTTC. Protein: CASSLAHVSSYEQYF.